This entry lists 18 T cell receptor beta chains sequenced from one sample in a study of blood T cells in healthy people across ages. PCR was performed a second time for roughly 6 to 12 cycles using a sample-barcoded 5' primer and a J-beta primer mix. Using its own MiXCR run on the 5' RACE reads, TCRdb lists one record per CDR3 protein. The table lists roughly 800,000 distinct CDR3 sequences, about 53% of them singletons. The source material was blood. The receptor set was obtained from an elderly man in good health.

The CDR3: CSVREPSYNEQFF. DNA for the CDR3: TGCAGCGTCCGGGAGCCCTCCTACAATGAGCAGTTCTTC. The chain has TRBV29-1 and TRBJ2-1; perhaps TRBD2 as D (6 bases). This CDR3 is 13 amino acids long. From germline, CDR1 is SQVTM and CDR2 ANQGSEA. The V end was cut by 6 bases, the J end by 0 bases, with 9 bases between.

There are many counts of this clonotype. The rearrangement uses TRBV7-2 and TRBJ1-1; D gene ambiguous. The V and J ends lost 3 bases and 5 bases respectively, with 10 bases between them. From germline, CDR1 is SGHTA and CDR2 FQGNSA. CDR3 length: 13 residues. CDR3 in DNA: TGTGCCAGCAGCTTTAGCGGGGAGACTGAAGCTTTCTTT. This gives the protein CASSFSGETEAFF.

This chain links TRBV21-1 with TRBJ2-3. TRBV21-1 is a recognized pseudogene. The CDR3 extends over 13 amino acids. The CDR3 is CASSKVSDRYAYF. The CDR3 nucleotides are TGTGCCAGCAGCAAAGTCAGTGACAGATACGCGTATTTT.

The chain links TRBV12-3 or TRBV12-4 to TRBJ2-7; 10 bases are shared with TRBD2. Trimming removed 5 bases from V and 0 bases from J; junction bases left unmatched: 7. This CDR3 has 16 residues. The CDR3 sequence is CASSPLTSGASYEQYF. For the CDR3, the DNA is TGTGCCAGCAGTCCCCTCACTAGCGGGGCCTCCTACGAGCAGTACTTC.

With regard to this clonotype: One base away lies a much larger clone, so this may be a sequencing read error. V is TRBV28 and J is TRBJ2-3, with D possibly matching TRBD2 (6 bases). The CDR3 runs to 15 residues. Between the trimmed V and J ends, which lost 1 base and 14 bases, there was a span of 22 bases. CDR1 is MDHEN, CDR2 SYDVKM, per germline. CDR3 bases: TGTGCCAGCAGTTTATCGGGAGCCGGCGCCAGAGACGCGTATTTT. Protein product: CASSLSGAGARDAYF.

A few counts support this clonotype. The chain recombines TRBV28 with TRBJ2-7, with D perhaps TRBD1 (5 bases). The CDR3 runs 14 residues. CDR1 and CDR2 from the germline V gene are MDHEN and SYDVKM. Trimming removed 6 bases at V and 4 bases at J, with 16 bases between. The CDR3 loop is CASRFLTDGYEQYF. DNA of the CDR3: TGTGCCAGCAGGTTCCTGACAGACGGGTACGAGCAGTACTTC.

The J gene is TRBJ1-2, the V gene TRBV13; 7 nucleotides agree with TRBD1. V lost 3 bases, J lost 3 bases, and 4 bases stayed unmatched. Germline V CDR1 and CDR2: PRHDT, FYEKMQ (reference sequence). The CDR3 extends over 14 amino acids. In DNA, the CDR3 is TGTGCCAGCAGCTTGATGGGACAGTACTATGGCTACACCTTC. Translating gives CASSLMGQYYGYTF.

There are many counts of this clonotype. This chain joins TRBV10-3 and TRBJ1-2; D ambiguous. V was pared by 3 bases and J by 3 bases, with 8 bases between. CDR3 length equals 13 residues. From germline, CDR1 is ENHRY and CDR2 SYGVKD. The CDR3 DNA sequence: TGTGCCATCAGTGACCAGGCCGACTATGGCTACACCTTC. Encoded protein: CAISDQADYGYTF.

The V and J genes are TRBV27 and TRBJ2-7; tentatively, D is TRBD2 (5 bases). Trimming pared 6 bases from V and 2 bases from J, leaving 11 bases between. The CDR3 consists of 13 residues. CDR1 MNHEY and CDR2 SMNVEV come from the germline V gene (reference sequence). The DNA of the CDR3 is TGTGCCAGCAGCAATAGGGAGACCTACGAGCAGTACTTC. The encoded protein is CASSNRETYEQYF.

The genes are TRBV28 and TRBJ2-5, with TRBD2 matching 9 bases. The CDR3 contains 16 residues. The germline gives CDR1 MDHEN, CDR2 SYDVKM. V shed 3 bases, J shed 4 bases, and the junction held 9 bases outside the gene matches. CDR3 loop: CASSFQTSGGGETQYF. The CDR3 DNA sequence: TGTGCCAGCAGTTTCCAGACTAGCGGCGGGGGAGAGACCCAGTACTTC.

This clonotype was counted between two and nine times. The chain links TRBV7-3 to TRBJ2-4, with 10 bases identical to TRBD1. The CDR3 is 15 residues long. Trimming took 5 bases from V and 9 from J; bases not matched to a gene: 10. In germline, CDR1 is SGHTA, CDR2 FQGTGA. CDR3 bases: TGTGCCAGCAGCCCTGCGGGGGACAGGGGTGCCATTCAGTACTTC. Encoded protein: CASSPAGDRGAIQYF.

The V call is TRBV27, the J call TRBJ2-7, with D possibly being TRBD1 (6 bases). The V end was cut by 7 bases, the J end by 3 bases, with 16 bases between. CDR3 length: 14 residues. In germline, CDR1 is MNHEY, CDR2 SMNVEV (reference sequence). CDR3 protein: CASKAGTTNYEQYF. In nucleotides, the CDR3 is TGTGCCAGCAAAGCCGGGACAACCAACTACGAGCAGTACTTC.

The chain joins TRBV20-1 to TRBJ2-1; D tentatively fits TRBD1 or TRBD2 (5 bases each). The CDR3 length is 15 residues. Trimming removed 6 bases at V and 8 bases at J, with 23 bases between. Per germline, CDR1 DFQATT and CDR2 SNEGSKA (reference sequence). CDR3 in amino acids: CSAPFGGVSGHEQFF. The CDR3 coding sequence is TGCAGTGCCCCCTTTGGTGGGGTCTCGGGACATGAGCAGTTCTTC.

This clonotype was seen more than once but under ten times. V is TRBV20-1 and J is TRBJ2-3; 7 bases map to TRBD2. In germline, CDR1 is DFQATT, CDR2 SNEGSKA (reference sequence). J lost 14 bases, V lost 1 base, and 15 bases had no gene match. This CDR3 comprises 14 residues. In nucleotides, the CDR3 is TGCAGTGCTAGAGCGGCTAGCGGTCACAGATACGCGTATTTT. Encoded protein: CSARAASGHRYAYF.

The rearrangement uses TRBV7-8 and TRBJ1-3, with D possibly TRBD1 on 6 matching bases. CDR1 and CDR2 (germline): SGHVS, FQNEAQ. The CDR3 contains 16 residues. Trimming cost V 0 bases and J 4 bases, with 13 bases left between them. CDR3 DNA: TGTGCCAGCAGCTTAGCCGGGGGCAATTTAGGAAACACCATATATTTT. Residues: CASSLAGGNLGNTIYF.

This clonotype was recorded a few times. This sequence joins TRBV7-9 and TRBJ2-7; 9 bases are shared with TRBD1. The J call is in doubt because the DNA end fits TRBJ2-5 better. Germline V gene lookup returns CDR1 SEHNR and CDR2 FQNEAQ (reference sequence). The CDR3 runs to 15 residues. The CDR3 reads CASSQRTGAVQTQYF. CDR3 bases: TGTGCCAGCAGCCAGAGGACAGGGGCCGTTCAGACCCAGTACTTC.

The gene calls are TRBV7-8 and TRBJ1-2, with 9 bases fitting TRBD1. This CDR3 comprises 15 residues. J gave up 9 bases and V 5 bases, and 13 bases lay outside the gene matches. The V gene's germline CDR1 is SGHVS and CDR2 FQNEAQ. The CDR3 DNA is TGTGCCAGCAGCGCACAGGGGGCGCGAATTTACAGCTACACCTTC. Protein sequence: CASSAQGARIYSYTF.

This clonotype was seen only a few times. This chain links TRBV7-9 with TRBJ2-7; D assignment may be TRBD1 or TRBD2 (6 bases each). The ends were cut back, 6 bases at V and 5 bases at J, with 29 bases in the middle. There are 18 residues in the CDR3. CDR1 is SEHNR and CDR2 is FQNEAQ in the germline V gene (reference sequence). CDR3 in amino acids: CASSSRRGFRGVVDEQYF. The CDR3 DNA is TGTGCCAGCAGTTCCCGAAGAGGTTTTAGGGGGGTTGTGGACGAGCAGTACTTC.